The sequence of this TCR beta chain was determined in a study of blood T cell repertoires in COVID-19. On the study more broadly: The United States, Italy and Spain supplied acute and convalescent COVID-19 samples.

CDR3 length: 15 amino acids. The germline V gene encodes CDR1 MGHRA and CDR2 YSYEKL. The junction had 2 bases not matched to a gene; V was cut back by 0 bases and J by 2 bases. Seattle participants joined during active infection and were tracked over time. Original handling: Reference gene primers were amplified, and this amplification served to estimate nucleated cell counts. The protocol was immunoSEQ multiplex PCR, while the TCRdb copy is restricted to in-frame clones and leaves out a portion. V and J calls and clone size are copied from that table; D and trimming were computed from the DNA. This repertoire shows approximately 90,000 clones, approximately 88% found once; its top ten account for more than 5%.

The sequencing input was peripheral blood. The sequence came from a man aged 60 to 75 with COVID-19, enrolled during active disease. The genes are TRBV4-1 and TRBJ2-5, with TRBD1 matching 8 bases. CDR3 nucleotides: TGCGCCAGCAGCCAAGACAGGGGGCGTCAAGAGACCCAGTACTTC. Protein: CASSQDRGRQETQYF.